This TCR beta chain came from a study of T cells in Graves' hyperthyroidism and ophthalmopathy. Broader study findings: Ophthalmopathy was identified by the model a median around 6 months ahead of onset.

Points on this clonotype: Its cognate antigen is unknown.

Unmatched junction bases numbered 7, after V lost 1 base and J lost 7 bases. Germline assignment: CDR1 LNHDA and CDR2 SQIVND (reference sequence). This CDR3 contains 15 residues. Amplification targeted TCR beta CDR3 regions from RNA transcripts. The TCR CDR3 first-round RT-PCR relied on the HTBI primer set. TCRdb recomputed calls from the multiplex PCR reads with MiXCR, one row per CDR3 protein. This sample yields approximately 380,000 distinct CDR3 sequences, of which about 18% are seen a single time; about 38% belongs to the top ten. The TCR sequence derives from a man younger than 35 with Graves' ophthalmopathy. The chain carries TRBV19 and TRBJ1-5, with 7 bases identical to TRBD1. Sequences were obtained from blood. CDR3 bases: TGTGCCAGTAGTATAGGGGGGACAGTGGACCAGCCCCAGCATTTT. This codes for CASSIGGTVDQPQHF.